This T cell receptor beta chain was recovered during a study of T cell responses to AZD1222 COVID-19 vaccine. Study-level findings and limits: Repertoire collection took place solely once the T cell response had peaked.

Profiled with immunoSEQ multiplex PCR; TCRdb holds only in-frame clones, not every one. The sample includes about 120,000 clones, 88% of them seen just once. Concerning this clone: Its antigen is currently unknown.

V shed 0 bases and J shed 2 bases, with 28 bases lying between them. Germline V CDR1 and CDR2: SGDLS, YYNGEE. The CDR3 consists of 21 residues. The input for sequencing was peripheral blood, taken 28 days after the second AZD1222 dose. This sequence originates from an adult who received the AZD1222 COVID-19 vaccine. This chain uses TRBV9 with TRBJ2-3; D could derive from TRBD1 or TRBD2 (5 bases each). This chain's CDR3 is CASSVGSRRTPWGPNTDTQYF. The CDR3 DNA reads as TGTGCCAGCAGCGTAGGATCCAGGAGAACACCCTGGGGACCCAACACAGATACGCAGTATTTT.